Listed here are 23 T cell receptor beta chains from one sample, sequenced in a study of T cells in pancreatic ductal adenocarcinoma. Selected pancreatic ductal adenocarcinoma patients had undergone surgery without neoadjuvant therapy. Measured with immunoSEQ multiplex PCR; TCRdb has only the in-frame clones, and not every one. Here the sample spans over 7,500 clones, around nine tenths being singletons. The sequenced sample consisted of PBMCs. Every receptor here comes from a human donor with pancreatic ductal adenocarcinoma.

This chain connects TRBV18 to TRBJ2-1; 7 bases agree with TRBD1. From germline, CDR1 is KGHSH and CDR2 LQKENI. The CDR3 sequence is 15 residues long. The V segment lost 4 bases and the J segment 0 bases; nucleotides outside the gene matches: 3. CDR3 amino acids: CASSQQGSSYNEQFF. The CDR3 DNA reads as TGTGCCAGCTCACAACAGGGGAGCTCCTACAATGAGCAGTTCTTC.

CDR3 DNA sequence: TGTGCCAGCAGTTTCGGACAGGATAATCAGCCCCAGCATTTT. Its translation is CASSFGQDNQPQHF. The V call is TRBV5-5, the J call TRBJ1-5, with TRBD1 matching over 7 bases. The germline gives CDR1 SGHKS, CDR2 YYEKEE (reference sequence). This CDR3 has 14 residues. V shed 5 bases, J shed 4 bases, and the junction held 6 bases outside the gene matches.

This chain uses TRBV6-5 with TRBJ2-3, with 8 bases matching TRBD1. V shed 6 bases and J 1 base; nucleotides not matched to a gene: 0. CDR1 is MNHEY, CDR2 SVGAGI, per germline. The CDR3 has 13 residues. This CDR3 is CASRDRGTDTQYF. The DNA of the CDR3 is TGTGCCAGCAGGGACAGGGGCACAGATACGCAGTATTTT.

The V call is TRBV5-6, the J call TRBJ2-3; TRBD1 is a possible D gene (5 bases). V was shortened by 3 bases and J by 2 bases, with 13 bases between the two germline ends. CDR3 length equals 15 residues. Germline loops: CDR1 SGHDT, CDR2 YYEEEE. CDR3 protein: CASSYPQDFTDTQYF. DNA for the CDR3: TGTGCCAGCAGCTACCCACAGGATTTCACAGATACGCAGTATTTT.

This chain joins TRBV15 and TRBJ2-3; 7 bases align to TRBD1. The CDR3 has 15 residues. The germline V gene has CDR1 LNHNV and CDR2 YYDKDF (reference sequence). V was pared by 5 bases and J by 0 bases, with 5 bases of the junction left unmatched. CDR3 DNA: TGTGCCACCAGCCGGGACAGAGTAAGCACAGATACGCAGTATTTT. Its translation: CATSRDRVSTDTQYF.

This clone showed up just once. The chain is built from TRBV6-1 and TRBJ2-4; 8 bases fit TRBD1. This CDR3 has 14 amino acids. Germline V gene lookup returns CDR1 MNHNS and CDR2 SASEGT. The ends lost 4 bases at V and 9 bases at J; junction bases unmatched: 8. CDR3 protein: CASSVDRGGGIQYF. CDR3 coding DNA: TGTGCCAGCAGTGTCGACAGGGGAGGAGGCATTCAGTACTTC.

The V gene is TRBV5-4, the J gene TRBJ2-1; D gene ambiguous. Trimming stripped 7 bases from V and 3 bases from J, with 14 bases between. Germline CDR1 is SGHNT and CDR2 is YYREEE (reference sequence). The CDR3 contains 14 residues. The CDR3 here is CASGERVYYNEQFF. For the CDR3, the DNA is TGTGCCAGCGGCGAGCGAGTGTACTACAATGAGCAGTTCTTC.

This clone appeared once. V usage is TRBV7-3 and J usage is TRBJ2-7; no definite D call. The CDR3 totals 14 residues. CDR1 is SGHTA, CDR2 FQGTGA, per germline. Trimming shortened V by 5 bases and J by 0 bases, and 11 bases separated the two germline ends. The CDR3 loop is CASSKDWSSYEQYF. The CDR3 DNA reads as TGTGCCAGCAGCAAAGACTGGTCCTCCTACGAGCAGTACTTC.

This clone was seen only once. The chain has TRBV29-1 and TRBJ1-4; 9 nucleotides match TRBD1. The CDR3 runs to 13 residues. Trimming took 7 bases from V and 5 from J; bases not matched to a gene: 5. CDR1 SQVTM and CDR2 ANQGSEA come from the germline V gene. DNA of the CDR3: TGCAGCGACCAACAGGGGGCAAATGAAAAACTGTTTTTT. This sequence encodes CSDQQGANEKLFF. Full variable domain (outside the CDR3, taken from reference TRBV29-1 and TRBJ1-4): SAVISQKPSRDICQRGTSLTIQCQVDSQVTMMFWYRQQPGQSLTLIATANQGSEATYESGFVIDKFPISRPNLTFSTLTVSNMSPEDSSIYLCSDQQGANEKLFFGSGTQLSVL.

The chain links TRBV19 to TRBJ1-5; maybe TRBD1 (6 bases). The V gene lost 4 bases and the J gene lost 9 bases, with 13 bases spanning the gap. Per germline, CDR1 LNHDA and CDR2 SQIVND (reference sequence). There are 13 residues in the CDR3. The CDR3 DNA sequence: TGTGCCAGTAGTACCCCCAGGGGAGCGCCCCAGCATTTT. Its protein product is CASSTPRGAPQHF.

The chain employs TRBV10-2 and TRBJ1-1; D is unclear. V was pared by 7 bases and J by 3 bases, with 15 bases between. In germline, CDR1 is WSHSY, CDR2 SAAADI. CDR3 size: 14 residues. CDR3 protein: CASILTPKYTEAFF. The CDR3 region has the DNA TGCGCCAGCATACTAACACCAAAGTACACTGAAGCTTTCTTT.

This chain uses TRBV18 with TRBJ1-1; D gene ambiguous. V dropped 3 bases and J dropped 3 bases, with 11 bases sitting between them. The CDR3 has 14 amino acids. CDR1 and CDR2 from the germline V gene are KGHSH and LQKENI. Here the CDR3 reads CASSPLSQDTEAFF. The DNA for the CDR3 is TGTGCCAGCTCACCCCTGAGTCAGGACACTGAAGCTTTCTTT.

The CDR3 sequence is CASGMGDTYNEQFF. In DNA form, the CDR3 reads TGTGCCAGCGGGATGGGGGACACGTACAATGAGCAGTTCTTC. The rearrangement uses TRBV9 and TRBJ2-1; perhaps TRBD1 as D (6 bases). The CDR3 loop spans 14 amino acids. V was pared by 7 bases and J by 4 bases, with 15 bases between. Germline V gene lookup returns CDR1 SGDLS and CDR2 YYNGEE.

The V and J genes are TRBV6-5 and TRBJ1-4; unclear D gene. Per the germline V gene, CDR1 is MNHEY and CDR2 is SVGAGI. Trimming stripped 4 bases from V and 0 bases from J, with 9 bases between. This CDR3 has 15 amino acids. The CDR3: CASSFLRSTNEKLFF. CDR3 coding DNA: TGTGCCAGCAGTTTCCTCCGGTCAACTAATGAAAAACTGTTTTTT.

The chain employs TRBV11-1 and TRBJ1-2; TRBD1 is a possible D gene (6 bases). V was pared by 4 bases and J by 0 bases, with 15 bases between. Germline V gene lookup returns CDR1 SGHAT and CDR2 FQDESV (reference sequence). The CDR3 covers 16 residues. CDR3 residues: CASSYPGQTSNYGYTF. The CDR3 DNA follows: TGTGCCAGCAGCTATCCGGGACAAACTTCTAACTATGGCTACACCTTC. The full variable domain, rest sourced from reference TRBV11-1 and TRBJ1-2, is EAEVAQSPRYKITEKSQAVAFWCDPISGHATLYWYRQILGQGPELLVQFQDESVVDDSQLPKDRFSAERLKGVDSTLKIQPAELGDSAMYLCASSYPGQTSNYGYTFGSGTRLTVV.

The J gene is TRBJ2-1, the V gene TRBV30; 7 nucleotides line up with TRBD1. With 4 bases clipped from V and 9 bases from J, the junction kept 15 bases outside the gene matches. The V gene's germline CDR1 is GTSNPN and CDR2 SVGIG (reference sequence). CDR3 length: 15 residues. In DNA, the CDR3 is TGTGCCTGGACCATCACTAAACAGGGGATCGGTGAGCAGTTCTTC. It yields the protein CAWTITKQGIGEQFF.

The chain carries TRBV9 and TRBJ1-3; maybe TRBD1 (5 bases). The germline V gene encodes CDR1 SGDLS and CDR2 YYNGEE. This CDR3 has 18 residues. The V end lost 0 bases, the J end lost 2 bases, and 18 bases lay between the germline ends. This CDR3 reads CASSVDPSMDIAGNTIYF. CDR3 DNA: TGTGCCAGCAGCGTAGACCCCTCGATGGACATAGCTGGAAACACCATATATTTT.

This clone was seen more than once but under ten times. This sequence joins TRBV25-1 and TRBJ2-6, with D perhaps TRBD1 (6 bases). V was clipped by 3 bases and J by 1 base, with 16 bases between them. In germline, CDR1 is MGHDK, CDR2 SYGVNS. This CDR3 comprises 18 residues. The CDR3 region has the DNA TGTGCCAGCAGTGATATTGGACAGTACTCATCTGGGGCCAACGTCCTGACTTTC. It codes for CASSDIGQYSSGANVLTF.

The chain links TRBV10-3 to TRBJ2-5, with 8 bases aligning to TRBD2. V shed 0 bases and J 3 bases; nucleotides not matched to a gene: 6. Germline V lookup: CDR1 ENHRY, CDR2 SYGVKD. The CDR3 spans 16 residues. The CDR3 coding sequence is TGTGCCATCAGTGAGTCGTACAGCGGGAGTAAAGAGACCCAGTACTTC. Protein: CAISESYSGSKETQYF.

J is TRBJ2-1 and V is TRBV19; D not resolved. The CDR3 is 13 residues long. Germline CDR1 is LNHDA and CDR2 is SQIVND (reference sequence). V lost 5 bases to trimming and J lost 2 bases, with 7 bases between them. CDR3 sequence (DNA): TGTGCCAGTAGTCCCGCAGCCTACAATGAGCAGTTCTTC. Protein product: CASSPAAYNEQFF.

In its sample, this clone was seen a few times. The chain has TRBV28 and TRBJ1-2, with 8 bases that match TRBD1. Germline CDR1 and CDR2: MDHEN and SYDVKM. The CDR3 is 15 residues long. With V trimmed by 6 bases and J by 7 bases, 13 bases remained unmatched. CDR3 bases: TGTGCCAGCAGGCTCTCAGGGGGCGTAGAGGGTGGCTACACCTTC. This encodes CASRLSGGVEGGYTF.

In nucleotides, the CDR3 is TGTGCCAGCAGCCAAGGCACCAGAAAAGAGACCCAGTACTTC. It encodes CASSQGTRKETQYF. J is TRBJ2-5 and V is TRBV4-2, with unresolved D. The V end was cut by 1 base, the J end by 3 bases, with 9 bases between. The CDR3 totals 14 residues. Germline CDR1 reads LGHNA; CDR2 reads YNFKEQ.

This chain joins TRBV18 and TRBJ2-6, with D hard to call. Germline assignment: CDR1 KGHSH and CDR2 LQKENI. The CDR3 extends over 16 amino acids. Trimming took off 3 bases at V and 0 bases at J, with 9 bases between the two ends. The CDR3 coding sequence is TGTGCCAGCTCACCCTCTCGAGCCTCTGGGGCCAACGTCCTGACTTTC. Protein: CASSPSRASGANVLTF.